Listed below are T cell receptor beta chains from one sample, sequenced in a study of human T cells and chemical hapten exposure. MiXCR, applied by TCRdb to the RACE reads, yields one record per CDR3 protein. The sample carries about 76,000 distinct CDR3 sequences, 10% to 15% recorded once. Here the sequenced sample was whole blood, taken in connection with sensitization to the hapten diphenylcyclopropenone (DPC). These receptors all stem from a woman between 45 and 60 years old with alopecia areata. Some clones in this sample may be carry-over from other donors' samples. Each CDR3 is given without its conserved first and last residue. Each record gives: V gene, CDR3 protein.

v_call: TRBV19; cdr3_aa: ASSWTGSDQETQY
v_call: TRBV20-1; cdr3_aa: STGLAGGGNEQF
v_call: TRBV20-1; cdr3_aa: SARDGTSGSKEQY
v_call: TRBV5-1; cdr3_aa: ASSPQASNTEAF
v_call: TRBV28; cdr3_aa: ASSLIAGESSQY
v_call: TRBV7-6; cdr3_aa: ASSPAGTSGTDTQY
v_call: TRBV15; cdr3_aa: ATSRDGDRVYTEAF
v_call: TRBV10-1; cdr3_aa: ASSPGQKNTEAF
v_call: TRBV3-1; cdr3_aa: ASSQAGSEETQY
v_call: TRBV18; cdr3_aa: ASSPYRILQAKPLSVTDTQY
v_call: TRBV2; cdr3_aa: ASSERLPRGEKLF
v_call: TRBV19; cdr3_aa: ASSETSGSGELF
v_call: TRBV21-1; cdr3_aa: ASSFVLAGGPVPWTKLDTQY
v_call: TRBV20-1; cdr3_aa: SASGILTTDTQY
v_call: TRBV19; cdr3_aa: ASRPSGTGTNEQY
v_call: TRBV10-3; cdr3_aa: AIGRGDEQY
v_call: TRBV20-1; cdr3_aa: QGAGESYEQY
v_call: TRBV4-1; cdr3_aa: ASSQVLAGAREQF
v_call: TRBV11-2; cdr3_aa: ASSFLTYEQY
v_call: TRBV20-1; cdr3_aa: SARDPINTGELF
v_call: TRBV18; cdr3_aa: ASSKEHQPQH
v_call: TRBV10-3; cdr3_aa: AISVGREANTEAF
v_call: TRBV2; cdr3_aa: ASSVDGWNTEAF
v_call: TRBV7-6; cdr3_aa: ASSRLPSSYNEQF
v_call: TRBV28; cdr3_aa: ASSPIRGTANTEAF
v_call: TRBV6-6; cdr3_aa: ASSGTSGSNEQF
v_call: TRBV20-1; cdr3_aa: SARVTSAPSYEQY
v_call: TRBV6-4; cdr3_aa: ASSVRQGHEKLF
v_call: TRBV29-1; cdr3_aa: SVVSRGTEAF
v_call: TRBV20-1; cdr3_aa: SAITLRDLTNNEQF
v_call: TRBV30; cdr3_aa: AWSPPVSTYTQY
v_call: TRBV6-1; cdr3_aa: ASSRDRDNEQF
v_call: TRBV6-2/TRBV6-3; cdr3_aa: ASSYSSSGRVNEQF
v_call: TRBV2; cdr3_aa: ASSRVPRDEKLF
v_call: TRBV7-2; cdr3_aa: ASSLRANTEAF
v_call: TRBV29-1; cdr3_aa: SVPADITYNEQF
v_call: TRBV20-1; cdr3_aa: SARRAGGGSSYNEQF
v_call: TRBV5-1; cdr3_aa: ASSLVFSGANVLT
v_call: TRBV12-3/TRBV12-4; cdr3_aa: ASGDLRRNSPLH
v_call: TRBV7-6; cdr3_aa: ASSELGATNEKLF
v_call: TRBV10-1; cdr3_aa: ASSPTSGTTDTQY
v_call: TRBV3-1; cdr3_aa: ASNRQGLNYGYT
v_call: TRBV7-9; cdr3_aa: ASSQTGAGQPQH
v_call: TRBV5-1; cdr3_aa: ASSLKGGEEKLF
v_call: TRBV7-9; cdr3_aa: ASSPVGPATYEQY
v_call: TRBV15; cdr3_aa: ATSRDQGLGYEQF
v_call: TRBV10-3; cdr3_aa: AISESRAGWDTEAF
v_call: TRBV7-8; cdr3_aa: ASSPRTSGSPHEQF
v_call: TRBV18; cdr3_aa: ASSPRTGQSYEQY
v_call: TRBV15; cdr3_aa: ATSETMFGQGANYGYT